The 19 T cell receptor beta chains reported below all come from one sample, sequenced in a study of T cell responses to AZD1222 COVID-19 vaccine. The method was immunoSEQ multiplex PCR; TCRdb's version includes in-frame clones alone and lacks a portion of them. The sample comprises around 96,000 clones, around 84% of which are singletons, and approximately 5.6% rests with the top ten. Here the sequenced sample was peripheral blood, taken 28 days after the second AZD1222 dose. These TCRs come from an adult who received the AZD1222 COVID-19 vaccine.

This chain uses TRBV5-1 with TRBJ2-7, with D tentatively TRBD1 (6 bases). Per germline, CDR1 SGHRS and CDR2 YFSETQ. With 0 bases removed from V and 2 bases from J, the gap between germline ends came to 6 bases. CDR3 length equals 13 residues. CDR3 amino acids: CASSLGGPYEQYF. The CDR3 DNA reads TGCGCCAGCAGCTTGGGGGGGCCCTACGAGCAGTACTTC.

The chain uses TRBV5-4 and TRBJ2-1; D is perhaps TRBD1 or TRBD2 (5 bases each). The CDR3 is made up of 15 amino acids. CDR1 and CDR2 from the germline V gene are SGHNT and YYREEE (reference sequence). The ends were cut back, 2 bases at V and 0 bases at J, with 9 bases in the middle. CDR3 loop: CASSLDGASYNEQFF. In DNA form, the CDR3 reads TGTGCCAGCAGCTTAGACGGGGCCTCCTACAATGAGCAGTTCTTC.

The rearrangement joins TRBV7-3 to TRBJ2-3, with a possible D match to TRBD2 (6 bases). The CDR3 is 14 amino acids. Trimming removed 0 bases at V and 4 bases at J, with 8 bases between. Germline V gene data show CDR1 as SGHTA and CDR2 as FQGTGA. CDR3 DNA sequence: TGTGCCAGCAGCTTAACGGGACTGGCAGATACGCAGTATTTT. This codes for CASSLTGLADTQYF. Drawing the rest from reference TRBV7-3 and TRBJ2-3, the complete variable domain is GAGVSQTPSNKVTEKGKYVELRCDPISGHTALYWYRQSLGQGPEFLIYFQGTGAADDSGLPNDRFFAVRPEGSVSTLKIQRTERGDSAVYLCASSLTGLADTQYFGPGTRLTVL.

This chain links TRBV19 with TRBJ1-2; no reliable D call. There are 12 residues in the CDR3. Trimming took 4 bases from V and 8 from J, leaving 11 bases between them. Germline CDR1 and CDR2: LNHDA and SQIVND (reference sequence). CDR3 coding DNA: TGTGCCAGTAGTACGAACTGGCACGGCTACACCTTC. Translation: CASSTNWHGYTF.

J is TRBJ2-1 and V is TRBV27; the D gene is possibly TRBD2 (6 bases). Looked up from germline, CDR1 is MNHEY and CDR2 is SMNVEV (reference sequence). The CDR3 loop spans 17 amino acids. Between the trimmed V and J ends, which lost 5 bases and 4 bases, there was a span of 21 bases. CDR3 sequence reads: CASSAPTGDRGYNEQFF. The CDR3, as DNA: TGTGCCAGCAGTGCCCCCACGGGGGACCGAGGATACAATGAGCAGTTCTTC.

The CDR3 region has the DNA TGTGCAAGTCGCCCCCAGGACAGGGGTCTCTACGAGCAGTACTTC. This translates into CASRPQDRGLYEQYF. The chain couples TRBV12-2 to TRBJ2-7; TRBD1, the table's D call, lacks a check against the DNA. TRBV12-2 is a pseudogene. This CDR3 comprises 15 residues.

This chain links TRBV2 with TRBJ1-3, with D unclear. The CDR3 spans 15 residues. V lost 7 bases, J lost 0 bases, and 13 bases lay in between. The germline gives CDR1 SNHLY, CDR2 FYNNEI. The CDR3 spells CASKVGGTSGNTIYF. CDR3 DNA: TGTGCCAGCAAGGTGGGAGGCACCTCTGGAAACACCATATATTTT.

The V call is TRBV30, the J call TRBJ1-1, with D possibly being TRBD1 (6 bases). The ends were cut back, 0 bases at V and 10 bases at J, with 18 bases in the middle. Germline CDR1 reads GTSNPN; CDR2 reads SVGIG (reference sequence). This CDR3 is 14 amino acids long. CDR3 loop: CAWSVLGRGRGAFF. CDR3 sequence (DNA): TGTGCCTGGAGTGTACTGGGCAGGGGACGGGGAGCTTTCTTT.

The chain uses TRBV5-5 and TRBJ2-3; the D is unclear. The germline V gene encodes CDR1 SGHKS and CDR2 YYEKEE (reference sequence). The CDR3 sequence is 16 residues long. V dropped 0 bases and J dropped 0 bases, with 11 bases sitting between them. The CDR3 sequence: CASSLGAVGSTDTQYF. DNA of the CDR3: TGTGCCAGCAGCTTGGGGGCAGTTGGGAGCACAGATACGCAGTATTTT.

This clone appeared once. The V gene is TRBV5-1, the J gene TRBJ2-1; D is ambiguous. V dropped 0 bases and J dropped 0 bases, with 10 bases sitting between them. Germline CDR1 reads SGHRS; CDR2 reads YFSETQ. CDR3 length: 16 amino acids. For the CDR3, the DNA is TGCGCCAGCAGCTTGGATCTTCGTAGCTCCTACAATGAGCAGTTCTTC. It yields the protein CASSLDLRSSYNEQFF.

V is TRBV19 and J is TRBJ2-1; a weak D match, TRBD2 (6 bases). The CDR3 is made up of 18 amino acids. Germline V gene sequence: CDR1 LNHDA, CDR2 SQIVND (reference sequence). V dropped 1 base and J dropped 1 base, with 17 bases sitting between them. CDR3 sequence (DNA): TGTGCCAGTAGTATAGCGGCGGGACTTCGGGGGTCCTACAATGAGCAGTTCTTC. Its translation is CASSIAAGLRGSYNEQFF.

The V call is TRBV23-1, the J call TRBJ2-7, with 7 nucleotides matching TRBD1. TRBV23-1 has ORF status, its function being uncertain. V lost 4 bases, J lost 4 bases, and 7 bases stayed unmatched. This CDR3 region has 14 residues. The CDR3 sequence: CASSRETGFYEQYF. The CDR3 DNA reads as TGCGCCAGCAGTCGGGAGACAGGGTTTTACGAGCAGTACTTC.

The rearrangement links TRBV7-2 to TRBJ1-5; D uncertain. This CDR3 has 15 amino acids. Trimming cost V 1 base and J 4 bases, with 11 bases left between them. Germline-derived CDR1 and CDR2 are SGHTA and FQGNSA. CDR3 in DNA: TGTGCCAGCAGCTTAGTGCAGAACAAGAATCAGCCCCAGCATTTT. It encodes CASSLVQNKNQPQHF.

The gene calls are TRBV27 and TRBJ2-7; 11 bases fit TRBD2. Germline assignment: CDR1 MNHEY and CDR2 SMNVEV (reference sequence). This CDR3 region has 13 residues. Losses at the gene ends were 5 bases for V and 7 bases for J; bases not matched to a gene: 4. The CDR3 loop reads CASSPRLAGEQYF. The CDR3 coding sequence is TGTGCCAGCAGTCCCCGACTAGCGGGAGAGCAGTACTTC.

J is TRBJ1-2 and V is TRBV28; 7 nucleotides agree with TRBD1. Germline-derived CDR1 and CDR2 are MDHEN and SYDVKM. The V gene end was trimmed by 6 bases and the J gene end by 5 bases; junction bases not matched to a gene: 3. This CDR3 is built from 12 residues. The CDR3 DNA reads TGTGCCAGCAGCGGGGGACAGTATGGCTACACCTTC. Amino acids: CASSGGQYGYTF.

V and J are TRBV5-1 and TRBJ1-4; no reliable D call. CDR3 length equals 14 residues. Deletions cut 7 bases from V and 3 bases from J, with 13 bases between. The germline CDR1 and CDR2 sequences are SGHRS and YFSETQ. As DNA, the CDR3 is TGCGCCAGCGATCCCGGGCCGCCTAATGAAAAACTGTTTTTT. The encoded protein is CASDPGPPNEKLFF.

This chain connects TRBV13 to TRBJ1-5; 7 bases are a match to TRBD1. V lost 5 bases to trimming and J lost 3 bases; unmatched junction nucleotides: 4. The CDR3 has 14 residues. CDR1 is PRHDT, CDR2 FYEKMQ, per germline (reference sequence). In nucleotides, the CDR3 is TGTGCCAGCAGCCCAACAGGGGTCAATCAGCCCCAGCATTTT. Amino acid sequence: CASSPTGVNQPQHF.

A few counts support this clone. The chain couples TRBV27 to TRBJ1-2, with D maybe TRBD1 (5 bases). Trimming cost V 4 bases and J 4 bases, with 16 bases left between them. CDR3 size: 15 residues. Germline V gene sequence: CDR1 MNHEY, CDR2 SMNVEV (reference sequence). The CDR3 loop reads CASSSYGAGGYGYTF. The CDR3 nucleotides read TGTGCCAGCAGTTCATACGGGGCGGGGGGCTATGGCTACACCTTC.

This sequence joins TRBV5-4 and TRBJ2-2; D unclear. The length of the CDR3 is 15 residues. Germline V gives CDR1 SGHNT, CDR2 YYREEE (reference sequence). The germline V and J ends were trimmed by 1 base and 0 bases, with 7 bases remaining between them. The CDR3 is CASSLPRANTGELFF. The CDR3 DNA sequence: TGTGCCAGCAGCTTGCCCAGAGCGAACACCGGGGAGCTGTTTTTT.